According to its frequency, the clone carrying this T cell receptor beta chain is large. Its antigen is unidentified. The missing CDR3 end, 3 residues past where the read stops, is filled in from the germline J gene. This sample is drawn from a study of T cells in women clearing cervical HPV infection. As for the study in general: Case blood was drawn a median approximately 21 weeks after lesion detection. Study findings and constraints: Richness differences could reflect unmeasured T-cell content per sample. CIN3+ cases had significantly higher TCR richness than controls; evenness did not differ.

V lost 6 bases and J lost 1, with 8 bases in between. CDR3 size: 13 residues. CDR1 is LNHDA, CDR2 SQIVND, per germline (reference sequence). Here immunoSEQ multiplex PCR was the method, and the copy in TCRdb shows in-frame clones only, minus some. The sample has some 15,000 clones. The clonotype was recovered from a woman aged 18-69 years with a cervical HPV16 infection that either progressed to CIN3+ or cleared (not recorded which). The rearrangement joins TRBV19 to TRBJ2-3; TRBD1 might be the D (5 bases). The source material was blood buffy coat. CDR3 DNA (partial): TGTGCCAGTAGCACGACAGGCACAGATACG. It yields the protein CASSTTGTDT. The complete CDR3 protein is CASSTTGTDTQYF.